Below are 27 T cell receptor beta chains sequenced from a single sample in a study of cytomegalovirus exposure and HLA in healthy donors. PCR involved 60 Vbeta and 13 Jbeta primers. The repertoire was sequenced with immunoSEQ multiplex PCR; TCRdb's copy has only in-frame clones and lacks some. The data contain roughly 200,000 clones, 70% to 90% of them singletons. Source material: PBMCs. These receptors came from a woman in her forties or fifties in good health and CMV-seronegative.

This rearrangement joins TRBV6-4 to TRBJ2-2; D is ambiguous. Trimming cost V 4 bases and J 3 bases, with 6 bases left between them. CDR3 length equals 13 residues. Germline assignment: CDR1 MRHNA and CDR2 SNTAGT. DNA of the CDR3: TGTGCCAGCAGTGGAGGCGACACCGGGGAGCTGTTTTTT. This sequence encodes CASSGGDTGELFF.

The CDR3 DNA is TGTGCCAGTACCCAAATAGGGGGCAGGGATACGCAGTATTTT. Its translation: CASTQIGGRDTQYF. The V and J genes are TRBV19 and TRBJ2-3, with 7 bases identical to TRBD1. The CDR3 runs to 14 residues. Germline CDR1 is LNHDA and CDR2 is SQIVND (reference sequence). Losses at the gene ends were 7 bases for V and 6 bases for J; bases not matched to a gene: 10.

The chain links TRBV6-6 to TRBJ2-5; the match to TRBD1 covers 7 bases. Germline CDR1 and CDR2: MNHNY and SVGAGI (reference sequence). The CDR3 length is 14 residues. Losses at the gene ends were 4 bases for V and 1 base for J; bases not matched to a gene: 3. CDR3 loop: CASSLDRAQETQYF. CDR3 nucleotides: TGTGCCAGCAGTTTAGACAGGGCCCAAGAGACCCAGTACTTC.

The gene calls are TRBV28 and TRBJ1-1; D unclear. V lost 7 bases and J lost 0, with 9 bases in between. The CDR3 extends over 13 amino acids. In germline, CDR1 is MDHEN, CDR2 SYDVKM. CDR3 residues: CASTPQMNTEAFF. CDR3 coding DNA: TGTGCCAGCACCCCCCAGATGAACACTGAAGCTTTCTTT.

This chain connects TRBV7-8 to TRBJ2-7; 7 bases match TRBD2. CDR3 length equals 12 residues. Trimming at V came to 5 bases and at J to 5 bases, leaving 3 bases not matched to a gene. Germline CDR1 and CDR2: SGHVS and FQNEAQ. CDR3 DNA: TGTGCCAGCAGCCCCGGGACTAACGAGCAGTACTTC. Translating gives CASSPGTNEQYF.

This sequence joins TRBV28 and TRBJ1-1; a weak D match, TRBD1 (5 bases). The CDR3 totals 13 residues. The ends were cut back, 6 bases at V and 1 base at J, with 9 bases in the middle. The germline V gene encodes CDR1 MDHEN and CDR2 SYDVKM. This CDR3 is CASRQGGNTEAFF. CDR3 nucleotides: TGTGCCAGCAGGCAGGGAGGGAACACTGAAGCTTTCTTT.

This clone has only one observation. The chain recombines TRBV19 with TRBJ1-2, with TRBD1 identical over 9 bases. J gave up 8 bases and V 6 bases, and 10 bases lay outside the gene matches. The CDR3 extends over 14 amino acids. Germline values: CDR1 LNHDA, CDR2 SQIVND (reference sequence). The DNA for the CDR3 is TGTGCCAGTAGCTCAAGCGGGACAGGGCTCGGCTACACCTTC. This gives the protein CASSSSGTGLGYTF.

V usage is TRBV7-9 and J usage is TRBJ2-1, with TRBD1 matching 8 bases. The CDR3 spans 19 residues. CDR1 and CDR2 from the germline V gene are SEHNR and FQNEAQ (reference sequence). Germline trimming cut 1 base from V and 5 bases from J; bases unmatched to any gene: 16. CDR3 DNA sequence: TGTGCCAGCAGCTTAGGACCGGGACAGGACAAGCTCCAGGACAATGAGCAGTTCTTC. Protein sequence: CASSLGPGQDKLQDNEQFF.

V usage is TRBV2 and J usage is TRBJ1-2; D remains unclear. There are 13 residues in the CDR3. The V gene's germline CDR1 is SNHLY and CDR2 FYNNEI. The ends were cut back, 7 bases at V and 4 bases at J, with 13 bases in the middle. In nucleotides, the CDR3 is TGTGCCAGCAACCCCCGAACAGCCTATGGCTACACCTTC. Its translation is CASNPRTAYGYTF.

The rearrangement links TRBV6-5 to TRBJ2-1; a possible D gene is TRBD2 (7 bases). The CDR3 totals 15 residues. CDR1 and CDR2 (germline): MNHEY, SVGAGI. The V end was cut by 5 bases, the J end by 4 bases, with 15 bases between. DNA for the CDR3: TGTGCCAGCAGTCTAACGGGGGGCCCATACAATGAGCAGTTCTTC. Translating gives CASSLTGGPYNEQFF.

The chain employs TRBV7-2 and TRBJ1-1, with D possibly TRBD1 on 5 matching bases. V dropped 10 bases and J dropped 3 bases, with 15 bases sitting between them. The CDR3 is 13 amino acids. CDR1 SGHTA and CDR2 FQGNSA come from the germline V gene. The CDR3 nucleotides are TGTGCCACCAACCTGGGGGGATACACTGAAGCTTTCTTT. This gives the protein CATNLGGYTEAFF.

This clone showed up just a few times. The chain couples TRBV18 to TRBJ2-5; 7 bases map to TRBD1. Losses at the gene ends were 2 bases for V and 3 bases for J; bases not matched to a gene: 3. Germline CDR1 is KGHSH and CDR2 is LQKENI. This CDR3 region has 14 residues. DNA of the CDR3: TGTGCCAGCTCACCATCAACAGGGGAAGAGACCCAGTACTTC. Translating gives CASSPSTGEETQYF.

The V gene is TRBV13, the J gene TRBJ2-5; 8 bases match TRBD2. The ends lost 4 bases at V and 7 bases at J; junction bases unmatched: 23. Germline CDR1 PRHDT, CDR2 FYEKMQ (reference sequence). The CDR3 contains 19 residues. For the CDR3, the DNA is TGTGCCAGCAGCTCTGTTCTGACTAGCGAGGCCTCCTCCGCCGTGACCCAGTACTTC. Translating it yields CASSSVLTSEASSAVTQYF.

This rearrangement joins TRBV18 to TRBJ2-5; D perhaps matches TRBD2 (6 bases). Germline V CDR1 and CDR2: KGHSH, LQKENI. V lost 0 bases and J 4 bases, leaving 12 bases between the germline ends. The CDR3 extends over 15 amino acids. The CDR3 region has the DNA TGTGCCAGCTCACCACCAGCGGGTTCCAGAGAGACCCAGTACTTC. Translated, it gives CASSPPAGSRETQYF.

The chain combines TRBV28 with TRBJ1-1; no reliable D call. V lost 6 bases and J lost 1, with 15 bases in between. Germline values: CDR1 MDHEN, CDR2 SYDVKM. This CDR3 contains 15 residues. This chain's CDR3 is CASRIAEYANTEAFF. As DNA, the CDR3 is TGTGCCAGCAGGATAGCGGAGTACGCGAACACTGAAGCTTTCTTT.

The V gene is TRBV29-1, the J gene TRBJ2-1; D is perhaps TRBD2 (6 bases). From germline, CDR1 is SQVTM and CDR2 ANQGSEA. The V gene lost 4 bases and the J gene lost 8 bases, with 15 bases spanning the gap. The CDR3 consists of 13 residues. The CDR3 bases are TGCAGCGTTGTAGGGTGGTGGGGGGATGAGCAGTTCTTC. Protein: CSVVGWWGDEQFF.

Of note for this clone: Other DNA sequences in the same sample also yield this CDR3. This sequence joins TRBV7-6 and TRBJ2-1; the D gene is possibly TRBD2 (6 bases). Trimming pared 3 bases from V and 0 bases from J, leaving 6 bases between. The CDR3 totals 14 residues. Germline V lookup: CDR1 SGHVS, CDR2 FNYEAQ. The CDR3 region is CASSLGGSYNEQFF. The CDR3 DNA sequence: TGTGCCAGCAGCTTGGGAGGCTCCTACAATGAGCAGTTCTTC.

Here the CDR3 DNA reads TGTGCCAGTAGTGCACAGGGGGCGGGTGACACTGAAGCTTTCTTT. Protein sequence: CASSAQGAGDTEAFF. V usage is TRBV19 and J usage is TRBJ1-1; 9 bases map to TRBD1. V shed 5 bases and J 3 bases; nucleotides not matched to a gene: 7. CDR1 is LNHDA and CDR2 is SQIVND in the germline V gene (reference sequence). This CDR3 contains 15 residues.

This chain connects TRBV5-4 to TRBJ2-1; 11 bases map to TRBD1. The ends lost 0 bases at V and 0 bases at J; junction bases unmatched: 8. This CDR3 region has 19 residues. Germline CDR1 SGHNT, CDR2 YYREEE (reference sequence). CDR3 DNA: TGTGCCAGCAGCTTGGGGACAGGGGGCGTTTACAGCTCCTACAATGAGCAGTTCTTC. Its protein product is CASSLGTGGVYSSYNEQFF.

V is TRBV5-8 and J is TRBJ1-6; 7 bases align to TRBD1. This CDR3 contains 15 residues. CDR1 is SGHTS, CDR2 YDEGEE, per germline. Trimming cost V 1 base and J 3 bases; bases outside gene matches: 1. The CDR3 nucleotides are TGTGCCAGCAGCTTGTGGACAGGCTATAATTCACCCCTCCACTTT. It encodes CASSLWTGYNSPLHF.

This chain connects TRBV18 to TRBJ1-5; no definite D call. This CDR3 region has 13 residues. Looked up from germline, CDR1 is KGHSH and CDR2 is LQKENI. The V and J ends lost 4 bases and 5 bases respectively, with 9 bases between them. Here the CDR3 DNA reads TGTGCCAGCTCACGAGACGGGGATCAGCCCCAGCATTTT. It specifies CASSRDGDQPQHF.

V is TRBV14 and J is TRBJ2-7; D is unresolved. Per germline, CDR1 SGHDN and CDR2 FVKESK. V was pared by 5 bases and J by 0 bases, with 11 bases between. The CDR3 runs to 14 residues. CDR3 bases: TGTGCCAGCAGCGTCGTGATGAGCTCCTACGAGCAGTACTTC. This translates into CASSVVMSSYEQYF.

This chain joins TRBV5-6 and TRBJ1-1; TRBD1 agrees at 8 bases. The CDR3 length is 14 residues. Losses at the gene ends were 5 bases for V and 1 base for J; bases not matched to a gene: 4. Germline V gives CDR1 SGHDT, CDR2 YYEEEE. This chain's CDR3 is CASSPGGANTEAFF. The CDR3, as DNA: TGTGCCAGCAGTCCAGGGGGCGCGAACACTGAAGCTTTCTTT.

The chain links TRBV11-3 to TRBJ2-1, with 8 bases that match TRBD2. V lost 3 bases to trimming and J lost 2 bases; unmatched junction nucleotides: 3. Per germline, CDR1 SGHNT and CDR2 YENEEA. This CDR3 has 15 residues. The DNA for the CDR3 is TGTGCCAGCAGCTTCGGGACTAGAGCCTACAATGAGCAGTTCTTC. This codes for CASSFGTRAYNEQFF.

The CDR3 loop is CAWAWLAGDYNEQFF. In nucleotides, the CDR3 is TGTGCCTGGGCATGGCTAGCGGGCGATTACAATGAGCAGTTCTTC. This chain joins TRBV30 and TRBJ2-1; 8 nucleotides align to TRBD2. Germline V lookup: CDR1 GTSNPN, CDR2 SVGIG (reference sequence). The CDR3 has 15 amino acids. With 5 bases clipped from V and 4 bases from J, the junction kept 10 bases outside the gene matches.

The chain has TRBV29-1 and TRBJ2-1; D is unresolved. Trimming stripped 1 base from V and 1 base from J, with 11 bases between. Germline V gene data show CDR1 as SQVTM and CDR2 as ANQGSEA. CDR3 size: 15 residues. The DNA of the CDR3 is TGCAGCGTTGAAGGGAGCGATATTTCCTACAATGAGCAGTTCTTC. Translating it yields CSVEGSDISYNEQFF.

The chain uses TRBV7-8 and TRBJ2-1, with 11 bases that match TRBD1. Unmatched junction bases numbered 2, after V lost 1 base and J lost 6 bases. In germline, CDR1 is SGHVS, CDR2 FQNEAQ. The CDR3 has 15 amino acids. In nucleotides, the CDR3 is TGTGCCAGCAGCTTAGTCGGGACAGGGGGCAATGAGCAGTTCTTC. Its translation: CASSLVGTGGNEQFF.